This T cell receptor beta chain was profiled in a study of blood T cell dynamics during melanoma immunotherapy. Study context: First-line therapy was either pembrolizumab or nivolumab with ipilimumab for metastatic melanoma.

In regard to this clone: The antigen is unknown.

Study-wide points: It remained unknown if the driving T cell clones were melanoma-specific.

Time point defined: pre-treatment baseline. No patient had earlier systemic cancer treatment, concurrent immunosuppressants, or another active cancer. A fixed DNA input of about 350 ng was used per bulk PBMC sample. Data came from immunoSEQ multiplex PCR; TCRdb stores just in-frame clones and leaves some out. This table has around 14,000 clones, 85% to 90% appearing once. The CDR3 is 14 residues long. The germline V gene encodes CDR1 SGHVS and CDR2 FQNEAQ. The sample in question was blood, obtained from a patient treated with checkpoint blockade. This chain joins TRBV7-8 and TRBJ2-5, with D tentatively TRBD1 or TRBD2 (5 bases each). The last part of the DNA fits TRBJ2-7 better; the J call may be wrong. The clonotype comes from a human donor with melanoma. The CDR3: CASSLAGETYEQYF. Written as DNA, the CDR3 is TGTGCCAGCAGCTTAGCGGGGGAAACCTACGAGCAGTACTTC.